Presented here are 12 T cell receptor beta chains from one specimen sequenced in a study of T-cell memory formation after mild COVID-19. Each CDR3 protein gets one entry after TCRdb re-called the 5' RACE reads with MiXCR. Found here are 540,000 or so distinct CDR3 sequences, around 21% of them singletons; the top ten hold around 12%. The source material was PBMCs or a T cell subset sorted from them (not recorded which). These receptors all come from an adult woman who had mild COVID-19 (a few samples of this study predate the infection). Cell type and time point are not known.

This clonotype came up a few times. The chain couples TRBV12-3 or TRBV12-4 to TRBJ1-5, with TRBD1 as a possible D gene (6 bases). CDR3 length: 13 amino acids. Deletions cut 4 bases from V and 6 bases from J, with 10 bases between. The CDR3 nucleotides read TGTGCCAGCAGTTCACAGGGAGTTCAGCCCCAGCATTTT. This gives the protein CASSSQGVQPQHF.

This clonotype was seen many times. J is TRBJ2-7 and V is TRBV5-4, with 7 bases fitting TRBD2. Per germline, CDR1 SGHNT and CDR2 YYREEE (reference sequence). Unmatched junction bases numbered 9, after V lost 2 bases and J lost 7 bases. This CDR3 is 14 amino acids long. DNA for the CDR3: TGTGCCAGCAGCTTACGACTAGCCGGGGGTGAGCAGTACTTC. It codes for CASSLRLAGGEQYF.

CDR3 region: CATSDFGTLTDTQYF. CDR3 sequence (DNA): TGTGCCACCAGTGATTTCGGGACACTCACAGATACGCAGTATTTT. The gene calls are TRBV24-1 and TRBJ2-3, with D perhaps matching TRBD1 (6 bases). V lost 1 base and J 2 bases, leaving 9 bases between the germline ends. The CDR3 loop spans 15 amino acids. CDR1 is KGHDR and CDR2 is SFDVKD in the germline V gene.

The table lists this clonotype with a few counts. The V and J genes are TRBV30 and TRBJ1-3; no reliable D call. The germline V gene encodes CDR1 GTSNPN and CDR2 SVGIG (reference sequence). V was shortened by 3 bases and J by 4 bases, with 7 bases between the two germline ends. The CDR3 has 12 amino acids. In DNA form, the CDR3 reads TGTGCCTGGAGCATGACAGGAAACACCATATATTTT. It yields the protein CAWSMTGNTIYF. The whole variable domain, remainder taken from reference TRBV30 and TRBJ1-3, is SQTIHQWPATLVQPVGSPLSLECTVEGTSNPNLYWYRQAAGRGLQLLFYSVGIGQISSEVPQNLSASRPQDRQFILSSKKLLLSDSGFYLCAWSMTGNTIYFGEGSWLTVV.

There are a few counts of this clonotype. This chain links TRBV6-5 with TRBJ2-4; D perhaps matches TRBD1 (6 bases). Trimming pared 4 bases from V and 6 bases from J, leaving 13 bases between. Per the germline V gene, CDR1 is MNHEY and CDR2 is SVGAGI. The CDR3 is made up of 14 amino acids. CDR3 residues: CASSLQGIGNIQYF. The CDR3 nucleotides are TGTGCCAGCAGTTTACAGGGTATCGGAAACATTCAGTACTTC.

This clonotype was recorded a few times. The chain recombines TRBV24-1 with TRBJ2-2, with D unresolved. The V end lost 3 bases, the J end lost 4 bases, and 17 bases lay between the germline ends. The CDR3 length is 17 residues. Germline V lookup: CDR1 KGHDR, CDR2 SFDVKD. The CDR3 nucleotides are TGTGCCACCAGTGATCCTTCGACACAAGGACGCACCGGGGAGCTGTTTTTT. Translating gives CATSDPSTQGRTGELFF.

This clonotype is a singleton in its sample. The V call is TRBV9, the J call TRBJ1-3; D perhaps matches TRBD1 (6 bases). The CDR3 length is 16 residues. Trimming removed 4 bases at V and 0 bases at J, with 14 bases between. Germline V gene lookup returns CDR1 SGDLS and CDR2 YYNGEE. The CDR3: CASSRQAADSGNTIYF. In DNA form, the CDR3 reads TGTGCCAGCAGCAGACAGGCGGCTGACTCTGGAAACACCATATATTTT.

The chain links TRBV7-2 to TRBJ2-3, with 16 bases identical to TRBD2. CDR3 length equals 19 residues. The V gene's germline CDR1 is SGHTA and CDR2 FQGNSA. Germline trimming cut 0 bases from V and 4 bases from J; bases unmatched to any gene: 7. The CDR3 nucleotides are TGTGCCAGCAGCTTAGCGACGGGACTAGCGGGAGGGCCCTCAGATACGCAGTATTTT. It codes for CASSLATGLAGGPSDTQYF.

This chain joins TRBV6-5 and TRBJ2-7; D ambiguous. With 0 bases removed from V and 0 bases from J, the gap between germline ends came to 18 bases. Germline V CDR1 and CDR2: MNHEY, SVGAGI. There are 18 residues in the CDR3. The CDR3 nucleotides are TGTGCCAGCAGTTACTCCGCGTTATCGGAGACACGCTCCTACGAGCAGTACTTC. This gives the protein CASSYSALSETRSYEQYF.

In its sample, this clonotype was seen once. The V and J genes are TRBV19 and TRBJ1-5; the match to TRBD1 covers 8 bases. CDR3 size: 15 residues. V was clipped by 5 bases and J by 5 bases; unmatched bases: 8. Looked up from germline, CDR1 is LNHDA and CDR2 is SQIVND (reference sequence). The CDR3 DNA sequence: TGTGCCAGTAGTCCTCTAGACAGGGGACATCAGCCCCAGCATTTT. It translates to CASSPLDRGHQPQHF.

This clonotype has a handful of counts. The chain recombines TRBV7-3 with TRBJ2-7, with TRBD2 matching 10 bases. V shed 0 bases and J 3 bases; nucleotides not matched to a gene: 2. The CDR3 spans 15 residues. Germline CDR1 SGHTA, CDR2 FQGTGA. CDR3 nucleotide sequence: TGTGCCAGCAGCTTAACCAGCGGGGGGGTCTACGAGCAGTACTTC. Translating gives CASSLTSGGVYEQYF.

This clonotype was found a few times. This chain links TRBV6-5 with TRBJ2-1, with 7 nucleotides matching TRBD2. V was clipped by 4 bases and J by 4 bases; unmatched bases: 7. This CDR3 comprises 15 residues. The germline gives CDR1 MNHEY, CDR2 SVGAGI. The CDR3 DNA is TGTGCCAGCAGTTTTGCGACTAGCCGATACAATGAGCAGTTCTTC. Translated: CASSFATSRYNEQFF.